This passage covers 5 T cell receptor beta chains from one sample sequenced in a study of blood T cell repertoires in COVID-19. TCRdb keeps only in-frame clones here, not all; method: immunoSEQ multiplex PCR. In the table there are fewer than 300,000 clones, 83% of which are singletons. Specimen: peripheral blood. These receptor sequences come from a woman aged 45-65 years who had recovered from COVID-19.

J is TRBJ1-6 and V is TRBV4-2, with no clear D. CDR1 is LGHNA, CDR2 YNFKEQ, per germline. CDR3 length: 16 residues. Between the trimmed V and J ends, which lost 4 bases and 11 bases, there was a span of 21 bases. CDR3 sequence: CASSPRRSRDAAPLHF. The DNA for the CDR3 is TGTGCCAGCAGCCCGAGAAGATCCCGAGATGCGGCACCCCTCCACTTT.

The genes are TRBV9 and TRBJ2-1; 7 positions match TRBD2. CDR3 length equals 17 residues. Germline V gene sequence: CDR1 SGDLS, CDR2 YYNGEE. V lost 1 base to trimming and J lost 0 bases; unmatched junction nucleotides: 7. The CDR3 loop is CASSVLIGTNSYNEQFF. Written as DNA, the CDR3 is TGTGCCAGCAGCGTACTGATCGGGACTAACTCCTACAATGAGCAGTTCTTC.

The chain joins TRBV11-2 to TRBJ1-3; 8 bases map to TRBD1. Germline V gene lookup returns CDR1 SGHAT and CDR2 FQNNGV. After removal of 4 bases from V and 7 bases from J, the junction contained 6 bases not matched to a gene. The CDR3 is 14 amino acids. The CDR3 sequence: CASSSRTGRNTIYF. The CDR3 bases are TGTGCCAGCAGCTCCCGGACAGGGCGGAACACCATATATTTT.

This chain uses TRBV5-1 with TRBJ1-1, with 8 bases fitting TRBD1. The CDR3 extends over 16 amino acids. Germline CDR1 is SGHRS and CDR2 is YFSETQ. After removal of 4 bases from V and 3 bases from J, the junction contained 11 bases not matched to a gene. The CDR3 loop reads CASSGLGQVGDTEAFF. CDR3 DNA sequence: TGCGCCAGCAGCGGCCTGGGACAGGTGGGCGACACTGAAGCTTTCTTT.

This chain links TRBV6-6 with TRBJ2-6; TRBD2 aligns across 14 bases. The V and J ends lost 5 bases and 2 bases, in that order; junction bases with no gene match: 5. This CDR3 region has 18 residues. Germline lookup yields CDR1 MNHNY and CDR2 SVGAGI (reference sequence). The CDR3 loop is CASSQGLAGAAGANVLTF. The CDR3 region has the DNA TGTGCCAGCAGTCAGGGACTAGCGGGAGCTGCTGGGGCCAACGTCCTGACTTTC.